Listed below are T cell receptor beta chains from one sample, sequenced in a study of blood T cell repertoires in COVID-19. The protocol was immunoSEQ multiplex PCR, while the TCRdb copy is restricted to in-frame clones and leaves out a portion. The sample lists about 170,000 clones, approximately 86% seen once, with roughly 0.57% in the top ten. Sample: peripheral blood. The receptors stem from a man between 60 and 70 years old with COVID-19, enrolled during active disease. CDR3s include the opening cysteine and the closing phenylalanine or tryptophan. A D gene is named only where the DNA matches it firmly. Clone size is not always given. Where it is, it says once, few, many or a class for expanded clones.

j_call clone_size v_call d_call cdr3_nt cdr3_aa
TRBJ2-5 NA TRBV19 NA TGTGCCAGTAGTATTTCTTCGTTGGAGACCCAGTACTTC CASSISSLETQYF
TRBJ2-5 NA TRBV5-8 TRBD2 TGTGCCAGCAGCTTGGTTGGTAGCGGGGGAGCTCAAGAGACCCAGTACTTC CASSLVGSGGAQETQYF
TRBJ1-5 NA TRBV7-2 TRBD1 TGTGCCAGCAGCTCGGGACAGGTCGGCAATCAGCCCCAGCATTTT CASSSGQVGNQPQHF
TRBJ1-4 few TRBV11-3 NA TGTGCCAGCAGCTTGACAGGCTCTAATGAAAAACTGTTTTTT CASSLTGSNEKLFF
TRBJ2-1 NA TRBV19 NA TGTGCCAGTACCAACCTGGGGCTCCCAGACCCCAATGAGCAGTTCTTC CASTNLGLPDPNEQFF
TRBJ1-6 few TRBV6-6 NA TGTGCCAGCAAGAGCGGCCAGCCGGGCTCACCCCTCCACTTT CASKSGQPGSPLHF
TRBJ2-7 NA TRBV20-1 NA TGCAGTGCCGAGGGCGGGGAGCAGTACTTC CSAEGGEQYF
TRBJ1-1 NA TRBV11-2 NA TGTGCCAGCAGCTATCAGGTGAACACTGAAGCTTTCTTT CASSYQVNTEAFF
TRBJ2-7 NA TRBV11-2 TRBD2 TGTGCCAGCAGCCGGGGACTAGCGGGGGACGAGCAGTACTTC CASSRGLAGDEQYF
TRBJ1-1 NA TRBV27 NA TGTGCCAGCAGTTCACCCCCGAGTACTGAAGCTTTCTTT CASSSPPSTEAFF
TRBJ2-1 NA TRBV4-3 TRBD2 TGCGCCAGCAGCCCATTAGCGGGGACGGGTTTCGGTGAGCAGTTCTTC CASSPLAGTGFGEQFF
TRBJ1-3 NA TRBV7-2 NA TGTGCCAGCAGTACAGGGATGAGAAACACCATATATTTT CASSTGMRNTIYF
TRBJ1-5 NA TRBV19 NA TGTGCCAGTAGTATGTCGTCGAGCAATCAGCCCCAGCATTTT CASSMSSSNQPQHF
TRBJ1-3 NA TRBV2 NA TGTGCCAGCAGTGATGGGACTTACTCTGGAAACACCATATATTTT CASSDGTYSGNTIYF
TRBJ1-2 NA TRBV28 NA TGTGCCAGCAGTTTGGAGGTAGCACTGGTCTTCGGGGGCTACACCTTC CASSLEVALVFGGYTF
TRBJ2-3 once TRBV15 NA TGTGCCACCAGCGGTGACAGCCCAATTCTTTCTAGCACAGATACGCAGTATTTT CATSGDSPILSSTDTQYF
TRBJ2-3 NA TRBV7-8 NA TGTGCCAGCAGCTCCCGCGGAGCGGGTGTGGCAGATACGCAGTATTTT CASSSRGAGVADTQYF
TRBJ2-7 NA TRBV24-1 TRBD1 TGTGCCACCAGTGAACCGGGACAGGGAGTCAGTGAGCAGTACTTC CATSEPGQGVSEQYF
TRBJ2-2 NA TRBV2 TRBD2 TGTGCCACAAAGGGCGGGAGTTTTTTGGGGGAGCTGTTTTTT CATKGGSFLGELFF
TRBJ2-1 NA TRBV5-1 TRBD2 TGCGCCAGCAGCTGGGGGGCTAGCGGGTCCAGGGATGAGCAGTTCTTC CASSWGASGSRDEQFF
TRBJ1-2 NA TRBV28 NA TGTGCCAGCAGCCCATGGGTGGGGCCACGCTACACCTTC CASSPWVGPRYTF
TRBJ2-1 NA TRBV24-1 TRBD2 TGTGCCACCAGTGATGGCGGGAGAGGTTCCTACAATGAGCAGTTCTTC CATSDGGRGSYNEQFF
TRBJ1-2 NA TRBV29-1 TRBD1 TGCAGCGTTGACTCTGGACAGGGCTATGGCTACACCTTC CSVDSGQGYGYTF
TRBJ1-5 few TRBV24-1 NA TGTGCCACCAGTAGAGGAGGACCTAATCAGCCCCAGCATTTT CATSRGGPNQPQHF
TRBJ2-7 NA TRBV7-9 TRBD1 TGTGCCAGCAGCTCCACGAGACAGGGAACCTACGAGCAGTACTTC CASSSTRQGTYEQYF
TRBJ2-7 NA TRBV24-1 TRBD1 TGTGCCACCAGTGATGCGACAGGGTACTCCTACGAGCAGTACTTC CATSDATGYSYEQYF
TRBJ2-6 NA TRBV6-1 TRBD1 TGTGCCAGCAGTGCCGGACAGGGCGGCTCTGGGGCCAACGTCCTGACTTTC CASSAGQGGSGANVLTF
TRBJ2-7 once TRBV7-2 NA TGTGCCAGCAGCTTACCCCCTTTCTCCTACGAGCAGTACTTC CASSLPPFSYEQYF
TRBJ1-2 NA TRBV28 TRBD1 TGTGCCATCCTGACAGGGTACGGGTCCGTCTATGGCTACACCTTC CAILTGYGSVYGYTF
TRBJ2-5 NA TRBV5-1 TRBD1 TGCGCCAGCAGCTCACAGGGGGCGGAAGAGACCCAGTACTTC CASSSQGAEETQYF
TRBJ1-6 NA TRBV11-2 NA TGTGCCAGCAGCTCAAGGACAGCTGACGCCTATAATTCACCCCTCCACTTT CASSSRTADAYNSPLHF
TRBJ2-1 NA TRBV5-5 TRBD1 TGTGCCAGCAGCTTACATACCGGGACAGGGGGATACAATGAGCAGTTCTTC CASSLHTGTGGYNEQFF
TRBJ1-1 NA TRBV6-5 NA TGTGCCAGCAGTTACTCGGGCAGGGGTGCTGAAGCTTTCTTT CASSYSGRGAEAFF
TRBJ2-7 once TRBV5-5 TRBD1 TGTGCCAGCAGCTCCCGGGACAGGGCCTACGAGCAGTACTTC CASSSRDRAYEQYF
TRBJ2-7 NA TRBV23-1 NA TGCGCCAGCAGTCAGCCCGGGACACCCTACGAGCAGTACTTC CASSQPGTPYEQYF
TRBJ1-3 NA TRBV28 NA TGTGCCAGCATCGTAGGGGGTTCTGGAAACACCATATATTTT CASIVGGSGNTIYF
TRBJ1-4 NA TRBV5-8 NA TGTGCCAGCAGCTTCCCAAATGAAAAACTGTTTTTT CASSFPNEKLFF
TRBJ2-7 NA TRBV7-9 TRBD2 TGTGCCAGCAGCCCGGGACTAGCGGACTACGAGCAGTACTTC CASSPGLADYEQYF
TRBJ2-5 NA TRBV7-2 TRBD2 TGTGCCAGCAGCCAGCTAGCGGGGGAAGAGACCCAGTACTTC CASSQLAGEETQYF
TRBJ1-5 NA TRBV19 TRBD1 TGTGCCAGTAGTAACCTCGACAGGGGGTACAATCAGCCCCAGCATTTT CASSNLDRGYNQPQHF
TRBJ1-2 NA TRBV10-3 NA TGTGCCATCAGTGGACAGCACTATGGCTACACCTTC CAISGQHYGYTF
TRBJ1-3 few TRBV7-2 NA TGTGCCAGCAGCCGCGGAAGCAGCTCTGGAAACACCATATATTTT CASSRGSSSGNTIYF
TRBJ1-2 once TRBV19 NA TGTGCCAGTAGTATAGATCAAGGCAGGCCATTCTTCACCTTC CASSIDQGRPFFTF
TRBJ2-5 NA TRBV3-1/TRBV3-2 TRBD2 TGTGCCAGCAGCCAAAGCGGGGCACAAGAGACCCAGTACTTC CASSQSGAQETQYF
TRBJ2-5 NA TRBV24-1 NA TGTGCCACCAGTGATTTTGACTCGGAAGAGACCCAGTACTTC CATSDFDSEETQYF
TRBJ2-1 NA TRBV9 TRBD2 TGTGCCAGCAGCGTCCTAGCGGGACGCCCCAATGAGCAGTTCTTC CASSVLAGRPNEQFF
TRBJ2-1 NA TRBV27 TRBD2 TGTGCCAGCAGTCCAGGGACTAGCGGGAGGAATGAGCAGTTCTTC CASSPGTSGRNEQFF
TRBJ1-4 NA TRBV28 NA TGTGCCAGCAGTTGGTCTGGGCCGAATGAAAAACTGTTTTTT CASSWSGPNEKLFF
TRBJ1-4 NA TRBV10-3 NA TGTGCCATCAGCCGCACAACAGGGTTAGGGGAAAAACTGTTTTTT CAISRTTGLGEKLFF
TRBJ2-5 NA TRBV19 TRBD2 TGTGCCACCGAGTCCCCCGGCGGGGGGCCCCAAGAGACCCAGTACTTC CATESPGGGPQETQYF
TRBJ2-2 NA TRBV16 NA TGTGCCAGCAGTCGTAATATTAGGACAGACAACACCGGGGAGCTGTTTTTT CASSRNIRTDNTGELFF
TRBJ1-1 NA TRBV3-1/TRBV3-2 TRBD1 TGTGCCAGCAGCCACTCCGACAGGGTTGGGACTGAAGCTTTCTTT CASSHSDRVGTEAFF
TRBJ1-2 NA TRBV6-5 TRBD1 TGTGCCAGCAGTCCGGGACAGGGGGCGAATTGGGGCTACACCTTC CASSPGQGANWGYTF
TRBJ2-2 once TRBV7-2 NA TGTGCCAGCAGCCCCCTCGACTCGGGGACCGGGGAGCTGTTTTTT CASSPLDSGTGELFF
TRBJ1-1 NA TRBV27 TRBD1 TGTGCCAGCCGGGACAGGGTAGTATCTAGGCTCACTGAAGCTTTCTTT CASRDRVVSRLTEAFF